This TCR beta chain was recorded in a study of T cells in Graves' hyperthyroidism and ophthalmopathy. Germline V lookup: CDR1 MDHEN, CDR2 SYDVKM. This CDR3 contains 14 residues. V lost 5 bases, J lost 3 bases, and 13 bases lay in between. RNA transcripts gave rise to amplified TCR beta CDR3 regions. The TCR CDR3 first-round RT-PCR relied on the HTBI primer set. TCRdb recomputed calls from the multiplex PCR reads with MiXCR, one row per CDR3 protein. This table holds some 250,000 distinct CDR3 sequences, about 15% found once. Any symptoms of ophthalmopathy came after the first hyperthyroidism diagnosis, from which the blood sample dates. 10 ml of fresh peripheral blood supplied the PBMCs. Study findings and constraints: Blood shared most expanded thyroid clonotypes above 0.001.

On this clonotype: Its antigen is not known.

The V gene is TRBV28, the J gene TRBJ1-2, with D tentatively TRBD1 (6 bases). The sequence was collected from a woman in her 50s with Graves' hyperthyroidism that later progressed to Graves' ophthalmopathy. The sequenced sample consisted of blood. CDR3 sequence (DNA): TGTGCCAGCAGTGAGAGGACAGCACACTATGGCTACACCTTC. Translated, it gives CASSERTAHYGYTF.